One sample yielded the 22 T cell receptor beta chains listed below, sequenced in a study of CD8+ T cells in alopecia areata. Extracted RNA was reverse transcribed into cDNA, the sequencing template. Using immunoSEQ multiplex PCR, the repertoire was profiled, and TCRdb retains in-frame clones only, with some absent. The sample yields 190,000 or so clones, nearly 60% seen once. The treatment denotes: oral pan-JAK inhibitor, 5-10 mg twice daily. Sample: CD4+ T cells sorted from blood, taken at week 24, from a patient treated with tofacitinib. Source of these receptors: a human donor with alopecia areata.

This chain links TRBV29-1 with TRBJ2-3; D unclear. The CDR3 runs 14 residues. Germline CDR1 is SQVTM and CDR2 is ANQGSEA. With 6 bases removed from V and 3 bases from J, the gap between germline ends came to 16 bases. The CDR3 loop is CSVPRALGTDTQYF. CDR3 bases: TGCAGCGTCCCTCGGGCTTTAGGGACAGATACGCAGTATTTT.

This chain links TRBV11-2 with TRBJ2-1, with 11 bases that match TRBD2. Germline V gene lookup returns CDR1 SGHAT and CDR2 FQNNGV. J lost 6 bases, V lost 4 bases, and 8 bases had no gene match. The CDR3 covers 16 residues. In DNA, the CDR3 is TGTGCCAGCAGCTCCTTTAGCGGGAGGGTGGTCAATGAGCAGTTCTTC. Protein product: CASSSFSGRVVNEQFF.

The chain carries TRBV4-3 and TRBJ2-5; D is uncertain. Trimming removed 1 base at V and 9 bases at J, with 12 bases between. The germline CDR1 and CDR2 sequences are LGHNA and YSLEER. This CDR3 comprises 13 residues. CDR3 region: CASSQVHGSAQYF. The CDR3 coding sequence is TGCGCCAGCAGCCAAGTTCACGGGTCGGCCCAGTACTTC.

The chain carries TRBV4-1 and TRBJ2-3; 9 nucleotides agree with TRBD2. V lost 3 bases to trimming and J lost 7 bases; unmatched junction nucleotides: 8. CDR1 MGHRA and CDR2 YSYEKL come from the germline V gene. The CDR3 totals 15 residues. The CDR3 here is CASSQRLAEGYTQYF. CDR3 nucleotide sequence: TGCGCCAGCAGCCAGAGACTAGCGGAGGGATATACGCAGTATTTT.

V is TRBV29-1 and J is TRBJ2-7; D might be TRBD1 (6 bases). The germline V gene has CDR1 SQVTM and CDR2 ANQGSEA. Trimming shortened V by 4 bases and J by 7 bases, and 11 bases separated the two germline ends. The CDR3 runs 11 residues. The CDR3 DNA is TGCAGCGTTGTACTCAGGGGAGAGCAGTACTTC. As protein: CSVVLRGEQYF.

The chain links TRBV5-1 to TRBJ2-7, with TRBD1 identical over 11 bases. The CDR3 length is 16 residues. Germline V gene sequence: CDR1 SGHRS, CDR2 YFSETQ. V lost 4 bases, J lost 2 bases, and 8 bases stayed unmatched. DNA for the CDR3: TGCGCCAGCAGCATAATCCCGGGACAGGGGGCCTACGAGCAGTACTTC. Translation gives CASSIIPGQGAYEQYF.

This clone was detected once. This chain uses TRBV2 with TRBJ1-2; no clear D. The germline gives CDR1 SNHLY, CDR2 FYNNEI. V lost 4 bases and J lost 4, with 4 bases in between. CDR3 length: 11 residues. DNA for the CDR3: TGTGCCAGCAGTGTTACCTATGGCTACACCTTC. Amino acids: CASSVTYGYTF.

This clone was recorded only once. Other DNA sequences of this sample code for an identical CDR3. The rearrangement uses TRBV18 and TRBJ2-4; TRBD2 agrees at 7 bases. This CDR3 is built from 17 residues. With V trimmed by 1 base and J by 0 bases, 6 bases remained unmatched. Germline V gene sequence: CDR1 KGHSH, CDR2 LQKENI. The CDR3 loop reads CASSPRSSGLAKNIQYF. In DNA, the CDR3 is TGTGCCAGCTCACCACGTTCTAGCGGTTTAGCCAAAAACATTCAGTACTTC.

The chain has TRBV18 and TRBJ1-1; D is uncertain. CDR1 is KGHSH and CDR2 is LQKENI in the germline V gene. The V end lost 2 bases, the J end lost 0 bases, and 10 bases lay between the germline ends. The CDR3 is 15 residues long. For the CDR3, the DNA is TGTGCCAGCTCACCAATTACAGAGATGAACACTGAAGCTTTCTTT. It encodes CASSPITEMNTEAFF.

This chain links TRBV5-6 with TRBJ1-1, with D tentatively TRBD1 (5 bases). Trimming removed 1 base from V and 2 bases from J, with 18 bases in between. CDR3 length: 17 amino acids. Germline lookup yields CDR1 SGHDT and CDR2 YYEEEE. The CDR3 loop reads CASSLREFRQKNTEAFF. CDR3 coding DNA: TGTGCCAGCAGCTTGCGGGAATTCAGACAGAAAAACACTGAAGCTTTCTTT.

The rearrangement links TRBV10-3 to TRBJ2-2; D might be TRBD2 (6 bases). V lost 1 base and J lost 2, with 11 bases in between. The CDR3 length is 16 residues. From germline, CDR1 is ENHRY and CDR2 SYGVKD. This CDR3 reads CAISEWDFTNTGELFF. The CDR3 DNA is TGTGCCATCAGTGAGTGGGACTTTACCAACACCGGGGAGCTGTTTTTT.

The V call is TRBV5-6, the J call TRBJ2-5; TRBD2 aligns across 7 bases. The CDR3 covers 15 residues. The ends lost 0 bases at V and 1 base at J; junction bases unmatched: 3. CDR1 and CDR2 (germline): SGHDT, YYEEEE. The CDR3 region is CASSLAGGGQETQYF. CDR3 DNA sequence: TGTGCCAGCAGCTTGGCTGGGGGGGGCCAAGAGACCCAGTACTTC.

This clone was seen more than once but under ten times. The chain carries TRBV27 and TRBJ1-4; D might be TRBD1 (6 bases). Looked up from germline, CDR1 is MNHEY and CDR2 is SMNVEV (reference sequence). The V end was cut by 5 bases, the J end by 7 bases, with 14 bases between. The CDR3 is 14 residues long. The CDR3 sequence: CASSETGWREKLFF. CDR3 in DNA: TGTGCCAGCAGTGAAACAGGGTGGCGTGAAAAACTGTTTTTT.

This chain connects TRBV7-3 to TRBJ2-1, with TRBD2 matching 12 bases. With 5 bases clipped from V and 13 bases from J, the junction kept 9 bases outside the gene matches. The CDR3 totals 14 residues. Germline lookup yields CDR1 SGHTA and CDR2 FQGTGA. CDR3 sequence (DNA): TGTGCCAGCAGCCCTTTGACTAGCGGGGGCCCACAGTTCTTC. Translating gives CASSPLTSGGPQFF.

The rearrangement joins TRBV18 to TRBJ1-1; 7 bases fit TRBD1. With V trimmed by 4 bases and J by 3 bases, 5 bases remained unmatched. The germline gives CDR1 KGHSH, CDR2 LQKENI. CDR3 size: 14 residues. As DNA, the CDR3 is TGTGCCAGCTCACGCACCGGGACAGACACTGAAGCTTTCTTT. This encodes CASSRTGTDTEAFF.

The chain employs TRBV9 and TRBJ1-1; D remains unclear. V was pared by 0 bases and J by 1 base, with 10 bases between. CDR3 length equals 15 residues. Per the germline V gene, CDR1 is SGDLS and CDR2 is YYNGEE. The CDR3, as DNA: TGTGCCAGCAGCGTAGAGGGCAGACGGAACACTGAAGCTTTCTTT. Its protein is CASSVEGRRNTEAFF.

This chain joins TRBV7-2 and TRBJ1-1; D gene uncertain. V gave up 5 bases and J gave up 1 base, with 14 bases separating them. Germline V gene data show CDR1 as SGHTA and CDR2 as FQGNSA. CDR3 length: 15 amino acids. For the CDR3, the DNA is TGTGCCAGCAGCCCAGGAGCCTGGAGGAACACTGAAGCTTTCTTT. Protein product: CASSPGAWRNTEAFF.

The CDR3 sequence: CASSGMTAYEQYF. CDR3 bases: TGTGCCAGCAGCGGCATGACAGCCTACGAGCAGTACTTC. The rearrangement links TRBV7-2 to TRBJ2-7; D is perhaps TRBD1 (5 bases). V was shortened by 5 bases and J by 2 bases, with 10 bases between the two germline ends. The germline V gene has CDR1 SGHTA and CDR2 FQGNSA. The length of the CDR3 is 13 residues.

This chain uses TRBV18 with TRBJ2-5, with 7 bases matching TRBD1. The CDR3 consists of 15 residues. The germline gives CDR1 KGHSH, CDR2 LQKENI. With V trimmed by 0 bases and J by 3 bases, 4 bases remained unmatched. As DNA, the CDR3 is TGTGCCAGCTCACCACCCTTAGGGGGCGAAGAGACCCAGTACTTC. Translated: CASSPPLGGEETQYF.

The genes are TRBV7-6 and TRBJ1-2; no clear D. CDR3 length: 15 residues. Germline CDR1 reads SGHVS; CDR2 reads FNYEAQ. V lost 5 bases, J lost 4 bases, and 17 bases lay in between. The CDR3 spells CASSTKPDGFYGYTF. CDR3 DNA sequence: TGTGCCAGCAGCACTAAACCGGACGGCTTCTATGGCTACACCTTC.

This clone has just a few counts. The V call is TRBV27, the J call TRBJ1-1; D uncertain. The CDR3 has 13 amino acids. V was pared by 7 bases and J by 2 bases, with 11 bases between. Germline CDR1 is MNHEY and CDR2 is SMNVEV (reference sequence). The CDR3 is CASKETTNTEAFF. In DNA form, the CDR3 reads TGTGCCAGCAAGGAGACAACCAACACTGAAGCTTTCTTT.

The CDR3 region is CASSDRTHRIPSTDTQYF. CDR3 coding DNA: TGTGCCAGCAGCGATAGGACCCACCGAATTCCTAGCACAGATACGCAGTATTTT. The chain links TRBV5-4 to TRBJ2-3; no firm D call. V shed 4 bases and J shed 0 bases, with 21 bases lying between them. Germline assignment: CDR1 SGHNT and CDR2 YYREEE (reference sequence). The CDR3 has 18 residues.